This TCR beta chain was captured in a study of blood T cell repertoires in COVID-19. Study in general: Samples taken during acute and convalescent COVID-19 were collected in the United States, Italy and Spain. PBMCs, B-cell-depleted T cells, or T cells were the source of the cDNA or gDNA that made up the material.

Clones were read by immunoSEQ multiplex PCR, and TCRdb kept only the in-frame ones, dropping some. The table includes some 200,000 clones, around 91% detected once. Notes on this clone: This same CDR3 is encoded by further DNA sequences in the sample.

The V and J ends lost 2 bases and 5 bases respectively, with 6 bases between them. The CDR3 has 13 residues. Germline V gene lookup returns CDR1 KGHSH and CDR2 LQKENI. Material: peripheral blood. This clonotype was obtained from a middle-aged woman with acute or convalescent COVID-19. This rearrangement joins TRBV18 to TRBJ1-4; D not certain. The CDR3 protein is CASSPGLNEKLFF. In DNA, the CDR3 is TGTGCCAGCTCACCAGGGCTCAATGAAAAACTGTTTTTT. The entire variable domain, with the rest obtained from reference TRBV18 and TRBJ1-4, is as follows: NAGVMQNPRHLVRRRGQEARLRCSPMKGHSHVYWYRQLPEEGLKFMVYLQKENIIDESGMPKERFSAEFPKEGPSILRIQQVVRGDSAAYFCASSPGLNEKLFFGSGTQLSVL.